The clone carrying this T cell receptor (beta chain) came up a few times. Authors' methods: What underpinned the distant-metastasis classifier for papillary thyroid cancer was the set of CDR3 differences across clinicopathological groups. TCRdb recomputed clones from the PCR reads via MiXCR. What appears here as the V and J calls and clone size reflects TCRdb's work, not the paper's. The table lists 80,000 to 85,000 clones, roughly an eighth of them singletons, with roughly 9.1% in the top ten. Unmatched junction bases numbered 5, after V lost 4 bases and J lost 4 bases. Germline V gene sequence: CDR1 LGHDT, CDR2 YNNKEL (reference sequence). This CDR3 is built from 16 residues. These data are taken from a study of metastatic and nonmetastatic thyroid tumors. No treatment of any kind had been given to any patient before thyroid surgery.

The sequenced sample was tumor tissue. V and J are TRBV3-1 and TRBJ2-2; 11 bases align to TRBD2. The origin of this receptor is a female donor with papillary thyroid cancer or a benign thyroid nodule (not recorded which). Some clones in this sample may be carry-over from other donors' samples. The CDR3 sequence is CASSPLAGGATGELFF. The CDR3 DNA follows: TGTGCCAGCAGCCCTCTAGCGGGAGGAGCCACCGGGGAGCTGTTTTTT.